Sequencing of this TCR beta chain was carried out in a study of CD8+CD57+ T cells in acquired aplastic anemia (dated by TCRdb to about 2018). Turning to the overall study: On average, sorted CD4+ and CD8+ cells yielded approximately 3 ug of extracted DNA, with a range of about 0.19 to 30 ug. CD8+CD57+ expansion was defined as a frequency above the mean frequency observed in healthy subjects.

Genomic DNA served as template for TCR beta VDJ combination and CDR3 sequence profiling. TCR repertoire sequencing was run on an Illumina HiSeq 2000. As for the authors' bioinformatics: TRBV/TRBJ rearrangement plots, CDR3 size and DJ length profiles, and Simpson's diversity index were used to evaluate the repertoires. The most abundant DNA sequence in the deep sequencing data was defined as the immunodominant clone. CDR3 amino acid sequences were screened for sharing across subjects and were compared with published repertoires and the VDJdb database. The public reads were reanalyzed by TCRdb: fastp trimming at Q25, MiXCR alignment, in-frame beta chains only. Each entry is one CDR3 protein sequence, shown with its most common DNA and genes. Clone size and V and J calls follow TCRdb, not the original study. This sample comprises 180,000 or so distinct CDR3 sequences, around 48% of them detected only once. The ten top clones hold 0.85% to 1.2% of the sample.

Including cysteine and phenylalanine, the CDR3 has 14 amino acids. Kept here is only the CDR3 DNA, which spans 42 bases and is read in frame from base 1. CDR1 SGHRS and CDR2 YFSETQ are derived from the germline V gene. Germline trimming: 4 bases from V, 8 bases from J; junction bases outside gene matches: 8. Findings and caveats that apply to the study as a whole: Roughly 30 CD8+ CDR3 sequences were shared between patients and controls but appeared highly expressed in patients and within their immunodominant clones. No significant difference in CD8+ Simpson's diversity was found between patients and healthy controls (P=0.060).

This clonotype was observed at least ten times. This clone's antigen is unknown. The input lacks base qualities; no much larger clone sits a single base away. Expansion of CD8+CD57+ cells had been shown by flow cytometry in the patients chosen for sequencing. Every patient had severe acquired aplastic anemia, diagnosed using the International Study of Aplastic Anemia and Agranulocytosis and Camitta criteria. At the time blood was sampled, none of the patients had received any therapy. In the study, sorted CD4+ and CD8+ blood T cells from patients with severe aplastic anemia and from healthy subjects underwent deep sequencing of TCR repertoires. Patients were enrolled under clinicaltrials.gov protocols 00001620, 01623167, 00001397, 00071045, 00081523 and 00961064 in the USA. Ficoll-Paque density gradient centrifugation was used to isolate peripheral blood mononuclear cells. Before DNA extraction, CD4+ and CD8+ T cells were sorted by FACS or by magnetic beads.

Sequencing used sorted CD4+, CD8+, or CD8+CD57+ T cells (not recorded which) from PBMCs. The rearranged chain carries TRBV5-1 and TRBJ1-1, with 10 central nucleotides matching TRBD1. The sequence was obtained from a human donor with aplastic anemia. The CDR3 region has the sequence CASSALGGQGEAFF. The bases are TGCGCCAGCAGCGCCCTTGGGGGACAGGGGGAAGCTTTCTTT.